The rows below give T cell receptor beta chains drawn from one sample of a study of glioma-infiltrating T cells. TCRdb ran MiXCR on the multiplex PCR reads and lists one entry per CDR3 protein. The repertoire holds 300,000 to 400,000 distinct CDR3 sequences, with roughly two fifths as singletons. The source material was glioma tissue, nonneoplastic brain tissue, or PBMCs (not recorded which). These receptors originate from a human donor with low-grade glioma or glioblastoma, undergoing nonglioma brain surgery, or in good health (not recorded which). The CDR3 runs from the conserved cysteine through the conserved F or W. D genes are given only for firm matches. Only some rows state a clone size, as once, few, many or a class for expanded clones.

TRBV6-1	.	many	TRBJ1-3	TGTGCCAGGTACCTTACCCCAGGACAGCAAAGAAACACCATATATTTT	CARYLTPGQQRNTIYF
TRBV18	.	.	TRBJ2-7	TGTGCCAGCTCGTCCCCATTGGATAAATACGAGCAGTACTTC	CASSSPLDKYEQYF
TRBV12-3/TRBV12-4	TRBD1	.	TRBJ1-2	TGTGCCAGCAGCTGGACAGGGGACAAAGGCTACACCTTC	CASSWTGDKGYTF
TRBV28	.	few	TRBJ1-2	TGTGCCAGCAGCCAATTTACCGCTAACTATGGCTACACCTTC	CASSQFTANYGYTF
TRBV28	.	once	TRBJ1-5	TGTGCCAGCAGTCCTATTCTTCAGGGGAGACAGAGCAATCAGCCCCAGCATTTT	CASSPILQGRQSNQPQHF
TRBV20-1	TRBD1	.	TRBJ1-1	TGCAGCGTTGTTCGGCAGGGGGTTGAAGCTTTCTTT	CSVVRQGVEAFF
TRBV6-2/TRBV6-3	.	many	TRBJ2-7	TGTGCCAGCAAGCTAGAGGGGTCCTACGAGCAGTACTTC	CASKLEGSYEQYF
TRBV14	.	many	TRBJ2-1	TGTGCCAGCAGCCTACGGAGCTCCTACAATGAGCAGTTCTTC	CASSLRSSYNEQFF
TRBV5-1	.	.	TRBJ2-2	TGCGCCAGCAGCTTCGGTGGGGAGAACACCGGGGAGCTGTTTTTT	CASSFGGENTGELFF
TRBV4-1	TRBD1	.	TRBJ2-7	TGCGCCAGCAGCCATATTGACAGGGGGGCCTACGAGCAGTACTTC	CASSHIDRGAYEQYF
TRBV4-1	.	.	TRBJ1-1	TGCGCCAGCAGCCAAAAAAAGGGAAGAGGAACTGAAGCTTTCTTT	CASSQKKGRGTEAFF
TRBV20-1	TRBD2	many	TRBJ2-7	TGCAGTGCTTACGGGACTAGCGGGTCTGTAGAGCAGTACTTC	CSAYGTSGSVEQYF
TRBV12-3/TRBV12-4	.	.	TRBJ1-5	TGTGCCACACAGGACTCAGTTCAGCCCCAGCATTTT	CATQDSVQPQHF
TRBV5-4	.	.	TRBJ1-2	TGTGCCAGCAGCTTACGGACCCTAGGCAACTATGGCTACACCTTC	CASSLRTLGNYGYTF
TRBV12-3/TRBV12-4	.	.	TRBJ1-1	TGTGCCAGCAGTTTCGGTAGTCGGGAGAACACTGAAGCTTTCTTT	CASSFGSRENTEAFF
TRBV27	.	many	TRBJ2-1	TGTGCCAGCAGTTCGATGACCCATTACAATGAGCAGTTCTTC	CASSSMTHYNEQFF